These 26 T cell receptor beta chains came from one sample sequenced in a study of blood T cell repertoires in COVID-19. Clones were sequenced by immunoSEQ multiplex PCR, and TCRdb holds only the in-frame ones, with some missing. The data contain 150,000 to 200,000 clones, nearly 90% of them seen just once; the ten biggest clones take up around 1.9%. The sample comprised peripheral blood. These TCRs come from a man younger than 30 who had recovered from COVID-19.

This chain connects TRBV5-1 to TRBJ1-5; D is perhaps TRBD1 (5 bases). Germline-derived CDR1 and CDR2 are SGHRS and YFSETQ. V was shortened by 0 bases and J by 5 bases, with 9 bases between the two germline ends. The CDR3 covers 14 residues. The CDR3: CASSLEGVDQPQHF. In DNA form, the CDR3 reads TGCGCCAGCAGCTTGGAAGGGGTCGATCAGCCCCAGCATTTT.

The chain joins TRBV29-1 to TRBJ2-1, with D uncertain. This CDR3 is built from 12 residues. CDR1 is SQVTM and CDR2 is ANQGSEA in the germline V gene. CDR3 in amino acids: CTTASSYNEQFF. DNA of the CDR3: TGCACCACCGCCAGCTCCTACAATGAGCAGTTCTTC.

The CDR3 loop is CASSSDRNSGNTIYF. The CDR3, as DNA: TGTGCCAGCAGCTCAGACAGGAACTCTGGAAACACCATATATTTT. The chain carries TRBV7-2 and TRBJ1-3; possibly TRBD1 for D (6 bases). CDR1 SGHTA and CDR2 FQGNSA come from the germline V gene. Trimming removed 4 bases from V and 0 bases from J, with 10 bases in between. This CDR3 region has 15 residues. Full variable domain (rest looked up from reference TRBV7-2 and TRBJ1-3): GAGVSQSPSNKVTEKGKDVELRCDPISGHTALYWYRQSLGQGLEFLIYFQGNSAPDKSGLPSDRFSAERTGGSVSTLTIQRTQQEDSAVYLCASSSDRNSGNTIYFGEGSWLTVV.

This clone was counted once. The rearrangement joins TRBV7-2 to TRBJ1-2; D possibly corresponds to TRBD1 (6 bases). The germline V and J ends were trimmed by 1 base and 7 bases, with 16 bases remaining between them. Germline V gene sequence: CDR1 SGHTA, CDR2 FQGNSA. CDR3 length: 15 amino acids. Here the CDR3 reads CASSLDSRGSTGYTF. The CDR3 DNA follows: TGTGCCAGCAGCTTAGATTCCAGGGGATCGACTGGCTACACCTTC.

The rearrangement joins TRBV7-2 to TRBJ2-7; D perhaps matches TRBD2 (5 bases). The CDR3 spans 14 residues. Trimming shortened V by 5 bases and J by 3 bases, and 14 bases separated the two germline ends. Germline CDR1 reads SGHTA; CDR2 reads FQGNSA. Here the CDR3 DNA reads TGTGCCAGCAGCCCAAGCGGAGTGCTCTACGAGCAGTACTTC. Its protein is CASSPSGVLYEQYF.

The chain recombines TRBV7-2 with TRBJ2-1, with 7 nucleotides matching TRBD2. CDR3 length: 15 residues. V gave up 7 bases and J gave up 1 base; unmatched junction bases: 7. Looked up from germline, CDR1 is SGHTA and CDR2 is FQGNSA. CDR3 coding DNA: TGTGCCAGCAAGTTTGGGGGGGAGTCCTACAATGAGCAGTTCTTC. Amino acid sequence: CASKFGGESYNEQFF.

The chain uses TRBV4-3 and TRBJ2-1; 11 positions agree with TRBD2. Looked up from germline, CDR1 is LGHNA and CDR2 is YSLEER. The CDR3 loop spans 16 amino acids. The J segment lost 7 bases and the V segment lost 0 bases, leaving 5 bases of the junction unmatched. Here the CDR3 DNA reads TGCGCCAGCAGCCAAGATCGGGTAGCGGGAGGGAATGAGCAGTTCTTC. This sequence encodes CASSQDRVAGGNEQFF.

This chain connects TRBV11-1 to TRBJ2-1; D gene uncertain. This CDR3 has 14 amino acids. CDR1 and CDR2 (germline): SGHAT, FQDESV (reference sequence). Deletions cut 5 bases from V and 6 bases from J, with 14 bases between. The CDR3 sequence is CASSPDVAANEQFF. The CDR3, as DNA: TGTGCCAGCAGCCCAGACGTCGCGGCCAATGAGCAGTTCTTC.

The chain links TRBV7-2 to TRBJ2-3, with TRBD1 matching 7 bases. This CDR3 region has 14 residues. Germline loops: CDR1 SGHTA, CDR2 FQGNSA. Germline trimming cut 6 bases from V and 2 bases from J; bases unmatched to any gene: 5. The CDR3 here is CASRDRRDTDTQYF. The CDR3 DNA sequence: TGTGCCAGCAGGGACAGGCGAGACACAGATACGCAGTATTTT.

This clone was counted once. The chain has TRBV13 and TRBJ1-1; D is perhaps TRBD1 (5 bases). Trimming left V 5 bases short and J 4 bases short, with 11 bases between. Germline CDR1 reads PRHDT; CDR2 reads FYEKMQ (reference sequence). The CDR3 runs 13 residues. This chain's CDR3 is CASSAGRSTEAFF. CDR3 DNA: TGTGCCAGCAGCGCGGGACGAAGCACTGAAGCTTTCTTT.

The chain employs TRBV5-8 and TRBJ2-1; 9 bases map to TRBD1. In germline, CDR1 is SGHTS, CDR2 YDEGEE. V lost 5 bases and J lost 2; bases outside the gene matches: 8. The CDR3 length is 16 residues. The CDR3 region is CASRYGTGTPYNEQFF. The CDR3 bases are TGTGCCAGCAGATATGGGACAGGGACTCCCTACAATGAGCAGTTCTTC.

This sequence joins TRBV28 and TRBJ1-6, with TRBD1 matching 10 bases. After removal of 6 bases from V and 8 bases from J, the junction contained 7 bases not matched to a gene. CDR1 and CDR2 (germline): MDHEN, SYDVKM. The CDR3 totals 15 residues. The CDR3 here is CASSSPGQGHSPLHF. DNA for the CDR3: TGTGCCAGCAGCAGTCCGGGACAGGGGCATTCACCCCTCCACTTT.

This clone has only a few counts. V usage is TRBV2 and J usage is TRBJ2-7; no clear D. Germline CDR1 SNHLY, CDR2 FYNNEI. V was cut by 5 bases and J by 0 bases, with 8 bases left in between. This CDR3 contains 13 residues. The CDR3 reads CASSFPSSYEQYF. CDR3 in DNA: TGTGCCAGCAGTTTTCCGAGCTCCTACGAGCAGTACTTC.

The J gene is TRBJ2-1, the V gene TRBV9, with 15 bases that match TRBD2. CDR1 and CDR2 (germline): SGDLS, YYNGEE. The CDR3 loop spans 18 amino acids. The V segment lost 3 bases and the J segment 1 base; nucleotides outside the gene matches: 5. The CDR3 nucleotides are TGTGCCAGCAGCGCCTGGGGACTAGCGGGAGGTTCCTACAATGAGCAGTTCTTC. It codes for CASSAWGLAGGSYNEQFF.

The genes are TRBV11-2 and TRBJ2-1; D is possibly TRBD2 (7 bases). This CDR3 spans 18 amino acids. Germline CDR1 reads SGHAT; CDR2 reads FQNNGV. The germline V and J ends were trimmed by 3 bases and 9 bases, with 27 bases remaining between them. CDR3 sequence (DNA): TGTGCCAGCAGCTTTCCCGGGGGGCCCCTACTCGAAGGTGGTGAGCAGTTCTTC. This codes for CASSFPGGPLLEGGEQFF.

This chain uses TRBV18 with TRBJ1-3; a possible D gene is TRBD1 (6 bases). The V and J ends lost 3 bases and 3 bases respectively, with 15 bases between them. Germline lookup yields CDR1 KGHSH and CDR2 LQKENI. This CDR3 is built from 16 residues. DNA of the CDR3: TGTGCCAGCTCACCCTCGCTGGGGGCTGTTGGAAACACCATATATTTT. It is translated as CASSPSLGAVGNTIYF.

This clone was found once. The chain combines TRBV5-1 with TRBJ1-6; the D gene is possibly TRBD1 (5 bases). V shed 4 bases and J shed 3 bases, with 14 bases lying between them. CDR1 SGHRS and CDR2 YFSETQ come from the germline V gene. The CDR3 sequence is 16 residues long. CDR3 region: CASSPAGKSYNSPLHF. DNA for the CDR3: TGCGCCAGCAGCCCTGCAGGGAAGAGCTATAATTCACCCCTCCACTTT.

The chain couples TRBV12-3 or TRBV12-4 to TRBJ1-2, with TRBD1 as a possible D gene (5 bases). The CDR3 is 13 residues long. The V and J ends lost 6 bases and 7 bases respectively, with 15 bases between them. This CDR3 reads CASSLRALTGYTF. The CDR3, as DNA: TGTGCCAGCAGCCTCAGGGCGTTGACTGGCTACACCTTC.

This sequence joins TRBV19 and TRBJ2-3; D perhaps matches TRBD2 (6 bases). The V and J ends lost 10 bases and 2 bases respectively, with 16 bases between them. CDR3 length: 14 amino acids. CDR1 is LNHDA and CDR2 is SQIVND in the germline V gene (reference sequence). As DNA, the CDR3 is TGTGCCACCCGGGCGACTAGAACCACAGATACGCAGTATTTT. Translated: CATRATRTTDTQYF.

This clone was seen just once. The genes are TRBV10-3 and TRBJ2-7, with 9 bases fitting TRBD1. CDR3 length: 11 amino acids. V shed 8 bases, J shed 5 bases, and the junction held 1 base outside the gene matches. Germline CDR1 and CDR2: ENHRY and SYGVKD. The DNA for the CDR3 is TGTGCCATCGGGACAGGGAACGAGCAGTACTTC. Translating gives CAIGTGNEQYF.

The rearrangement uses TRBV7-2 and TRBJ2-7, with 7 bases aligning to TRBD2. The CDR3 is 14 amino acids. The V gene end was trimmed by 6 bases and the J gene end by 6 bases; junction bases not matched to a gene: 11. The germline V gene has CDR1 SGHTA and CDR2 FQGNSA. The CDR3, as DNA: TGTGCCAGCAGGGATCCTAGCGGTCCCTCCGAGCAGTACTTC. Protein product: CASRDPSGPSEQYF.

This rearrangement joins TRBV19 to TRBJ2-2, with 8 bases that match TRBD2. CDR3 size: 15 residues. V trimming: 7 bases; J trimming: 5 bases; junction bases outside the gene matches: 9. The V gene's germline CDR1 is LNHDA and CDR2 SQIVND (reference sequence). CDR3 sequence: CASTPRAGGTGELFF. CDR3 nucleotide sequence: TGTGCCAGTACACCGAGGGCGGGAGGAACCGGGGAGCTGTTTTTT.

The V call is TRBV5-4, the J call TRBJ2-7; 9 bases match TRBD2. This CDR3 has 15 residues. The V gene's germline CDR1 is SGHNT and CDR2 YYREEE (reference sequence). With 3 bases clipped from V and 5 bases from J, the junction kept 9 bases outside the gene matches. CDR3 region: CASSYKLAGSNEQYF. In DNA form, the CDR3 reads TGTGCCAGCAGCTACAAACTAGCGGGTTCTAACGAGCAGTACTTC.

This clone was seen only once. This chain uses TRBV19 with TRBJ2-1; D might be TRBD2 (6 bases). The CDR3 covers 15 residues. From germline, CDR1 is LNHDA and CDR2 SQIVND (reference sequence). Trimming removed 5 bases from V and 3 bases from J, with 14 bases in between. As DNA, the CDR3 is TGTGCCAGTAGTCGGAGGGGTCCCAACTACAATGAGCAGTTCTTC. This sequence encodes CASSRRGPNYNEQFF.

This chain connects TRBV27 to TRBJ2-3; 7 bases are shared with TRBD2. Germline CDR1 is MNHEY and CDR2 is SMNVEV (reference sequence). With V trimmed by 8 bases and J by 0 bases, 23 bases remained unmatched. CDR3 length: 20 residues. The CDR3: CASRSPTWGSGASSTDTQYF. The DNA for the CDR3 is TGTGCCAGCCGCTCGCCGACCTGGGGAAGCGGGGCAAGTAGCACAGATACGCAGTATTTT.

The chain joins TRBV10-3 to TRBJ2-1; 7 nucleotides match TRBD1. The CDR3 length is 15 residues. V shed 5 bases, J shed 5 bases, and the junction held 9 bases outside the gene matches. Germline CDR1 is ENHRY and CDR2 is SYGVKD. The CDR3 bases are TGTGCCATCAGTAGGTCAGGGACAGCGGACAATGAGCAGTTCTTC. It encodes CAISRSGTADNEQFF.